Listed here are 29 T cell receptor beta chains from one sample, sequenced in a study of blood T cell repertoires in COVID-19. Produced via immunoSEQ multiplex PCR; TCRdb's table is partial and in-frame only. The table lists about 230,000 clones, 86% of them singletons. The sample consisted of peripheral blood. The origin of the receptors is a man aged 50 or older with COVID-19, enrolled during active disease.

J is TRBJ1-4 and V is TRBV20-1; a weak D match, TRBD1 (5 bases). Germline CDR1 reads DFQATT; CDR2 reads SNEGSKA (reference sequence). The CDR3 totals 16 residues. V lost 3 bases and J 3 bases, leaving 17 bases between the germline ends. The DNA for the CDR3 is TGCAGTGCTAGTGATGTGCAGGGAGGGGCTAATGAAAAACTGTTTTTT. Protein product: CSASDVQGGANEKLFF.

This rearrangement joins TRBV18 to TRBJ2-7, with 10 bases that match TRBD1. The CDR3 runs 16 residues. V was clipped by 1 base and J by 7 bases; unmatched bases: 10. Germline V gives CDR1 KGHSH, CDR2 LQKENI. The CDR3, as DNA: TGTGCCAGCTCACCACAAGACCGGACAGGGGGGCATGAGCAGTACTTC. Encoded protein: CASSPQDRTGGHEQYF.

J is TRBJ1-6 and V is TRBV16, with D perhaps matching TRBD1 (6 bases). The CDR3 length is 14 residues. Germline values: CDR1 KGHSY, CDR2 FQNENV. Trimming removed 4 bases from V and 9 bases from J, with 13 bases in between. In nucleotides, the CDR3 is TGTGCCAGCAGCCTGCAGGGGCAGCGTTCACCCCTCCACTTT. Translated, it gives CASSLQGQRSPLHF.

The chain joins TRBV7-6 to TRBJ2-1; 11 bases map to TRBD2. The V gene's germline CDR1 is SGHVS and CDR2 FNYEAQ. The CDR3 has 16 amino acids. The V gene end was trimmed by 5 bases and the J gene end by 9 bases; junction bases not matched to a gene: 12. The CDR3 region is CASSIGIAGGPGEQFF. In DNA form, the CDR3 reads TGTGCCAGCAGCATAGGAATAGCGGGAGGGCCCGGTGAGCAGTTCTTC.

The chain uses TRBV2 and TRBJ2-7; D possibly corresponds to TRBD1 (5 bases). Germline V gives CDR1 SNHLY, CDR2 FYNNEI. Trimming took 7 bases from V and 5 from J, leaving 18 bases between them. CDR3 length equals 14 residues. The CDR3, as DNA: TGTGCCAGCACGTCAGCCCTCAGGGTAGACGAGCAGTACTTC. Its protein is CASTSALRVDEQYF.

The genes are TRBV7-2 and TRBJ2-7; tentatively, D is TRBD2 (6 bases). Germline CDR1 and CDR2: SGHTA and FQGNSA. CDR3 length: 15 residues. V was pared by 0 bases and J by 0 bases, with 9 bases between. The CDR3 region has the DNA TGTGCCAGCAGCTTAGCTCCCGGGAGCTCCTACGAGCAGTACTTC. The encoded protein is CASSLAPGSSYEQYF.

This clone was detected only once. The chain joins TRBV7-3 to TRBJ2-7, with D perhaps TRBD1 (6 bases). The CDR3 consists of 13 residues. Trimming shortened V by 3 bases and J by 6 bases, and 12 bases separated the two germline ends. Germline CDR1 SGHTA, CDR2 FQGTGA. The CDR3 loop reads CASSFRGGREQYF. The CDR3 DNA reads TGTGCCAGCAGCTTCCGAGGGGGTCGCGAGCAGTACTTC.

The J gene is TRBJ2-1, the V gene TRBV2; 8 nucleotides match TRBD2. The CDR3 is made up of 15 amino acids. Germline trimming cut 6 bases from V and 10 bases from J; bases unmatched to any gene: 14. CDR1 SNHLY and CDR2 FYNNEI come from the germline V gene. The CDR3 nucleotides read TGTGCCAGCAGAGGAGCGGGAGATCCCGCAGGGGAGCAGTTCTTC. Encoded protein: CASRGAGDPAGEQFF.

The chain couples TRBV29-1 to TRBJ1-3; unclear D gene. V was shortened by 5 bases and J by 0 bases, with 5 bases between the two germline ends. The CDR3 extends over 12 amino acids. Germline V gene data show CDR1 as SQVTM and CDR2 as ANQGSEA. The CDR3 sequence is CSVSPSGNTIYF. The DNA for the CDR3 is TGCAGCGTTAGCCCCTCTGGAAACACCATATATTTT.

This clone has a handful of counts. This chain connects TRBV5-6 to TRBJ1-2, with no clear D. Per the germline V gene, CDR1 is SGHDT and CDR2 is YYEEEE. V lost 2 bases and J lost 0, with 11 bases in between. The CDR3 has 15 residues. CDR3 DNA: TGTGCCAGCAGCTTTCTCGGAGTCACTAACTATGGCTACACCTTC. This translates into CASSFLGVTNYGYTF.

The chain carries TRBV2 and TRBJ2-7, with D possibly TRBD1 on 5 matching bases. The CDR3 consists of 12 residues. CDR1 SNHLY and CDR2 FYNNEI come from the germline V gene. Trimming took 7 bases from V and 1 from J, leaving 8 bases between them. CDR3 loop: CASKQVSYEQYF. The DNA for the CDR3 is TGTGCCAGCAAACAGGTTTCCTACGAGCAGTACTTC.

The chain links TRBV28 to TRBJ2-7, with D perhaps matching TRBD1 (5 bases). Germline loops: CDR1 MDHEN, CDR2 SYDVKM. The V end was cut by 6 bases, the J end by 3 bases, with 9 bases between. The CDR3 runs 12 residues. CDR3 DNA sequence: TGTGCCAGCAGGGGGCAGGGCTACGAGCAGTACTTC. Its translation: CASRGQGYEQYF.

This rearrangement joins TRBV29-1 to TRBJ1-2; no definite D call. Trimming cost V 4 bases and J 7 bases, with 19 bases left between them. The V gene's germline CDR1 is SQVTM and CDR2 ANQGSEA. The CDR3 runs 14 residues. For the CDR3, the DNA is TGCAGCGTTGTCAACCCCGGGGTTGCGGGTGGCTACACCTTC. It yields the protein CSVVNPGVAGGYTF.

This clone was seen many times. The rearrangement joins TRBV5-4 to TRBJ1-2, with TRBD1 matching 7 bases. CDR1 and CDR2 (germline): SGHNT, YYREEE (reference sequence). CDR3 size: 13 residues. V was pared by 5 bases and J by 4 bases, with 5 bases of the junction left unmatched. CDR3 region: CASSDQGGYGYTF. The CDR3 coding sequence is TGTGCCAGCAGTGATCAGGGGGGCTATGGCTACACCTTC.

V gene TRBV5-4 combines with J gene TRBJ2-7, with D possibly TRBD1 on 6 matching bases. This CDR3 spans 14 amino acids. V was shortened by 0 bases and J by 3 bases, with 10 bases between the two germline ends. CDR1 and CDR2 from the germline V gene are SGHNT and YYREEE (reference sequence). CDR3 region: CASSLGTGIYEQYF. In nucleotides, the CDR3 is TGTGCCAGCAGCTTGGGCACAGGGATCTACGAGCAGTACTTC.

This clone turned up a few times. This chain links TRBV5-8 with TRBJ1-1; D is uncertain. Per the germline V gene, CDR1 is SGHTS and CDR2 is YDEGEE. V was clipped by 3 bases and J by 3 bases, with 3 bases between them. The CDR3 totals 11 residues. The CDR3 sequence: CASSSDTEAFF. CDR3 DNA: TGTGCCAGCAGCTCTGACACTGAAGCTTTCTTT.

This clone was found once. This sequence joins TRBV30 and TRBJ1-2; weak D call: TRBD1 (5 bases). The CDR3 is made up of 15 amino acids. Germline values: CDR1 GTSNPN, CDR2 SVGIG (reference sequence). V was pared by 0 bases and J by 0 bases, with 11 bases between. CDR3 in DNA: TGTGCCTGGAGTGTACCTGGGGCCACTAACTATGGCTACACCTTC. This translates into CAWSVPGATNYGYTF.

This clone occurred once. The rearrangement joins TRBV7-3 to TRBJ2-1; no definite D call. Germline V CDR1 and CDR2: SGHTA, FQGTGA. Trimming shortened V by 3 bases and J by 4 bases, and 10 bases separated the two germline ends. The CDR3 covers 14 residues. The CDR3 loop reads CASSLAGPYNEQFF. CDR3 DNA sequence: TGTGCCAGCAGCTTGGCAGGCCCTTACAATGAGCAGTTCTTC.

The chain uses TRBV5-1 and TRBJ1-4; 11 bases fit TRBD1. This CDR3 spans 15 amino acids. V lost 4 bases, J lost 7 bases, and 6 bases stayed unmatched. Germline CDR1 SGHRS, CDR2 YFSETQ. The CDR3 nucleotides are TGCGCCAGCAGCGCCGGGACAGGGGGAATTGAAAAACTGTTTTTT. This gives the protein CASSAGTGGIEKLFF.

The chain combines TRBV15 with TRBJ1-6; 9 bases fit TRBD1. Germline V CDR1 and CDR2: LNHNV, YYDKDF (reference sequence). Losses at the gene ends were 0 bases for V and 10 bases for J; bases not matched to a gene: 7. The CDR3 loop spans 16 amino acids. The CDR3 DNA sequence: TGTGCCACCAGCAGAGATAGGGGACAGGGCCGGTCACCCCTCCACTTT. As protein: CATSRDRGQGRSPLHF.

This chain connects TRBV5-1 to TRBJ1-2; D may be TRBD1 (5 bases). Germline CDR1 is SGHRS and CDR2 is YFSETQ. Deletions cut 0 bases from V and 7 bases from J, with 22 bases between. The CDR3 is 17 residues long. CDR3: CASSLAATPSGEGGYTF. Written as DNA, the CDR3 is TGCGCCAGCAGCTTGGCCGCTACCCCGTCGGGGGAAGGTGGCTACACCTTC.

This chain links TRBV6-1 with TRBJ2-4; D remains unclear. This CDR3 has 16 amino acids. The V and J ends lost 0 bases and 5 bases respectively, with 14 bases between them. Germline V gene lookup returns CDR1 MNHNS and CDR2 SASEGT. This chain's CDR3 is CASSEALPLMQNIQYF. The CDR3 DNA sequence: TGTGCCAGCAGTGAAGCGCTTCCACTGATGCAAAACATTCAGTACTTC.

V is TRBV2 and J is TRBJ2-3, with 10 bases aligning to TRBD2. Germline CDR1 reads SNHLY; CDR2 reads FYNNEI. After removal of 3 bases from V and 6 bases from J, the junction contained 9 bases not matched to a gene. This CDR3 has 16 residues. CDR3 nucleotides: TGTGCCAGCAGTGAGTCCCTAGCGGGAGCTCGGGATACGCAGTATTTT. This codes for CASSESLAGARDTQYF.

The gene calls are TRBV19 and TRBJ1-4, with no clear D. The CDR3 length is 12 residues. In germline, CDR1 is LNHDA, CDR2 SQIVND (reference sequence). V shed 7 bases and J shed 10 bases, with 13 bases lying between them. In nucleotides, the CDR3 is TGTGCCAGTACCCATAATGGAGGAAAACTGTTTTTT. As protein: CASTHNGGKLFF.

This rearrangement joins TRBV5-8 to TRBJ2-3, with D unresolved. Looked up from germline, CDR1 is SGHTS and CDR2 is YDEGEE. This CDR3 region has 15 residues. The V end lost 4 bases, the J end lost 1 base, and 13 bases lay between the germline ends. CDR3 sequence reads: CASSVLGAGTDTQYF. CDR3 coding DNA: TGTGCCAGCAGCGTACTTGGAGCCGGCACAGATACGCAGTATTTT.

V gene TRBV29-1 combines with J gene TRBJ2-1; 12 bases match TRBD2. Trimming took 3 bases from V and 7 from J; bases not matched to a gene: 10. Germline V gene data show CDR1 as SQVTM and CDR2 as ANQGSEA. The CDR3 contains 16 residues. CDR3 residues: CSVEASGRAELNEQFF. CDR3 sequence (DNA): TGCAGCGTTGAGGCTAGCGGGAGGGCCGAGTTAAATGAGCAGTTCTTC.

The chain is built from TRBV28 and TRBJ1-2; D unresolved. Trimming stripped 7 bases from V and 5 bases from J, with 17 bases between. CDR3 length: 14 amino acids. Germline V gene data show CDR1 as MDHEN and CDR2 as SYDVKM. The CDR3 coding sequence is TGTGCCAGCACCAGGTCCCAGGCCACATATGGCTACACCTTC. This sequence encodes CASTRSQATYGYTF.

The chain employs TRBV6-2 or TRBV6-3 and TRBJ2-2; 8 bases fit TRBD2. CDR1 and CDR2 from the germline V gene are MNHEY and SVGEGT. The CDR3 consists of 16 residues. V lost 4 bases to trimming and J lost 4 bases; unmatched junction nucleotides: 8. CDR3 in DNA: TGTGCCAGCAGTTCCCCGGGAGGGACTCCCACCGGGGAGCTGTTTTTT. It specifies CASSSPGGTPTGELFF.

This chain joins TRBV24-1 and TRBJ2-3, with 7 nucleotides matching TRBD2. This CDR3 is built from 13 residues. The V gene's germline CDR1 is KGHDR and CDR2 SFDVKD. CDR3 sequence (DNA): TGTGCGGTCGCCAGCGGGGGCACAGATACGCAGTATTTT. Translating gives CAVASGGTDTQYF.